This entry lists 12 T cell receptor beta chains sequenced from one sample in a study of shared clonotypes between healthy human individuals. Here immunoSEQ multiplex PCR was the method, and the copy in TCRdb shows in-frame clones only, minus some. Of roughly 2.6 million clones listed, approximately 92% are singletons. The sample comprised naive CD4+ T cells sorted from blood. Subset given: CD45RA+ positively selected. These receptors were taken from a man younger than 35 in good health.

CDR3 region: CASSQDHGLADLYYEQYF. The CDR3 DNA reads TGCGCCAGCAGCCAAGATCATGGACTAGCGGACCTCTACTACGAGCAGTACTTC. The V and J genes are TRBV4-1 and TRBJ2-5; 10 positions match TRBD2. The J call could be wrong; TRBJ2-7 is a better fit for the DNA end. The CDR3 contains 18 residues. The germline CDR1 and CDR2 sequences are MGHRA and YSYEKL.

This clone was counted once. This chain uses TRBV27 with TRBJ2-6; D might be TRBD1 (5 bases). Germline CDR1 reads MNHEY; CDR2 reads SMNVEV (reference sequence). The CDR3 contains 16 residues. Between the trimmed V and J ends, which lost 7 bases and 0 bases, there was a span of 13 bases. The CDR3 nucleotides read TGTGCCAGCACCTTAGGGGTTCACTCTGGGGCCAACGTCCTGACTTTC. Translating gives CASTLGVHSGANVLTF.

V gene TRBV9 combines with J gene TRBJ2-3, with TRBD1 matching 9 bases. The germline V gene has CDR1 SGDLS and CDR2 YYNGEE. The CDR3 is made up of 18 amino acids. After removal of 2 bases from V and 4 bases from J, the junction contained 14 bases not matched to a gene. The CDR3, as DNA: TGTGCCAGCAGCGTCGGGACAGGGATGTTAGGAATCCCAGATACGCAGTATTTT. Translation gives CASSVGTGMLGIPDTQYF.

This clone occurred a few times. The rearrangement joins TRBV7-9 to TRBJ1-2, with D perhaps TRBD1 (6 bases). The V end was cut by 0 bases, the J end by 1 base, with 9 bases between. The CDR3 length is 15 residues. Per germline, CDR1 SEHNR and CDR2 FQNEAQ (reference sequence). Here the CDR3 DNA reads TGTGCCAGCAGCTTAGCCCCAGGGGATAACTATGGCTACACCTTC. It encodes CASSLAPGDNYGYTF.

This clone was detected only a few times. The genes are TRBV7-2 and TRBJ2-3; D may correspond to TRBD1 or TRBD2 (5 bases each). The CDR3 length is 14 residues. CDR1 and CDR2 from the germline V gene are SGHTA and FQGNSA. V was shortened by 2 bases and J by 4 bases, with 10 bases between the two germline ends. CDR3 in amino acids: CASSLMGVADTQYF. Written as DNA, the CDR3 is TGTGCCAGCAGCTTAATGGGGGTGGCAGATACGCAGTATTTT.

The chain employs TRBV14 and TRBJ1-6; 10 bases align to TRBD1. V lost 3 bases, J lost 9 bases, and 5 bases stayed unmatched. Per germline, CDR1 SGHDN and CDR2 FVKESK. The CDR3 contains 15 residues. CDR3 sequence reads: CASSQPGQGISPLHF. Here the CDR3 DNA reads TGTGCCAGCAGCCAGCCGGGACAGGGGATTTCACCCCTCCACTTT.

The chain uses TRBV30 and TRBJ2-7; 8 bases line up with TRBD1. With V trimmed by 0 bases and J by 5 bases, 12 bases remained unmatched. Germline V gives CDR1 GTSNPN, CDR2 SVGIG (reference sequence). The CDR3 has 16 amino acids. CDR3 sequence reads: CAWSVSPGQGKNEQYF. In DNA, the CDR3 is TGTGCCTGGAGTGTATCACCAGGACAGGGAAAGAACGAGCAGTACTTC.

Comment on this clone: Within the sample, other DNA sequences also encode this same CDR3. The chain is built from TRBV5-6 and TRBJ2-2, with no clear D. The CDR3 is 13 residues long. Germline loops: CDR1 SGHDT, CDR2 YYEEEE. Trimming stripped 2 bases from V and 5 bases from J, with 7 bases between. CDR3 DNA: TGTGCCAGCAGCTTAGCAGATACCGGGGAGCTGTTTTTT. This gives the protein CASSLADTGELFF.

This clone is a singleton in its sample. The rearrangement joins TRBV30 to TRBJ1-2; D uncertain. CDR3 length: 12 amino acids. Trimming pared 0 bases from V and 8 bases from J, leaving 10 bases between. CDR1 is GTSNPN and CDR2 is SVGIG in the germline V gene (reference sequence). CDR3 sequence (DNA): TGTGCCTGGAGTGTATCCGCGAAGGGCTACACCTTC. This translates into CAWSVSAKGYTF.

This chain joins TRBV27 and TRBJ2-6, with TRBD1 identical over 11 bases. V gave up 8 bases and J gave up 0 bases; unmatched junction bases: 6. The CDR3 consists of 17 residues. Germline lookup yields CDR1 MNHEY and CDR2 SMNVEV (reference sequence). As DNA, the CDR3 is TGTGCCAGCGGGACCGGGACAGGGGGCTCTGGGGCCAACGTCCTGACTTTC. It translates to CASGTGTGGSGANVLTF.

The rearrangement uses TRBV4-3 and TRBJ2-7; 9 nucleotides agree with TRBD1. V shed 0 bases, J shed 9 bases, and the junction held 15 bases outside the gene matches. CDR1 is LGHNA and CDR2 is YSLEER in the germline V gene. The CDR3 loop spans 17 amino acids. The CDR3 nucleotides are TGCGCCAGCAGCCAAGAATTCGCCGGGACAGGGATGGTTGGGCAGTACTTC. As protein: CASSQEFAGTGMVGQYF.

The V gene is TRBV28, the J gene TRBJ1-2; tentative D call: TRBD1 (6 bases). The CDR3 is 16 amino acids. Germline V gene data show CDR1 as MDHEN and CDR2 as SYDVKM. The germline V and J ends were trimmed by 2 bases and 0 bases, with 13 bases remaining between them. CDR3 protein: CASSLAGTLANYGYTF. CDR3 coding DNA: TGTGCCAGCAGTTTAGCCGGGACACTAGCTAACTATGGCTACACCTTC.